This entry is about one T cell receptor (beta chain). Its antigen is undetermined. Using a J-beta primer mix together with a sample-barcoded 5' primer, a second PCR was run for roughly 7 to 12 cycles. Each cDNA molecule carried a tag from a template-switch adaptor that contained 12 random nucleotides. Each CDR3 protein is one row after TCRdb ran MiXCR on the 5' RACE reads. The table records roughly 570,000 distinct CDR3 sequences, 27% of them present only once. V lost 8 bases and J 6 bases, leaving 10 bases between the germline ends. From germline, CDR1 is PRHDT and CDR2 FYEKMQ (reference sequence). The CDR3 sequence is 11 residues long. These data come from a study of blood T cells in healthy people across ages. Notes on the study in general: Older age coincided with a roughly linear decline in TCR beta diversity per million T cells. Percentage of naive T cells showed a strong correlation with TCR beta diversity.

Each sample gave at least 7 million isolated PBMCs. This chain links TRBV13 with TRBJ2-5; no firm D call. This receptor was obtained from a woman in her 70s in good health. Input material: blood. The CDR3 loop is CASGVSKTQYF. As DNA, the CDR3 is TGTGCCAGCGGAGTTTCGAAGACCCAGTACTTC.